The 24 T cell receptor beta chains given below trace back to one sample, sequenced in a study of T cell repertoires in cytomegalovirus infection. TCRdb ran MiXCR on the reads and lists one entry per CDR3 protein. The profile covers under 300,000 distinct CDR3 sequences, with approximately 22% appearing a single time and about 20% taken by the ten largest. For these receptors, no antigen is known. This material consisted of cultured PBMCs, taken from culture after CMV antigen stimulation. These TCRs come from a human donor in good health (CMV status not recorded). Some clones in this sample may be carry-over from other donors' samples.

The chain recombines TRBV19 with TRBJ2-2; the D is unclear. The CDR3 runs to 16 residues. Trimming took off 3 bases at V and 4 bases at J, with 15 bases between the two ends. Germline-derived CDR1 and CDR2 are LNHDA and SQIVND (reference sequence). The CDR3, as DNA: TGTGCCAGTAGTATGCCCCCTAGAAACCCCACCGGGGAGCTGTTTTTT. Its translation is CASSMPPRNPTGELFF.

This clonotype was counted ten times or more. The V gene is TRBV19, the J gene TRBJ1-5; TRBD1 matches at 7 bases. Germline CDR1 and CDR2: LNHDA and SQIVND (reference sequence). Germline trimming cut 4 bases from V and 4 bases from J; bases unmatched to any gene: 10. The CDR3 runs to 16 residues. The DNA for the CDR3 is TGTGCCAGTAGTACGAGGACAGGAGGACTTAATCAGCCCCAGCATTTT. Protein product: CASSTRTGGLNQPQHF.

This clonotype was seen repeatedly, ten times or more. As DNA, the CDR3 is TGTGCCAGCAGCTCACTAGGTCTTAATATGAACACTGAAGCTTTCTTT. It specifies CASSSLGLNMNTEAFF. The chain recombines TRBV7-2 with TRBJ1-1; D is unresolved. The CDR3 consists of 16 residues. The V gene's germline CDR1 is SGHTA and CDR2 FQGNSA. Trimming removed 4 bases from V and 0 bases from J, with 15 bases in between. Full variable domain (rest looked up from reference TRBV7-2 and TRBJ1-1): GAGVSQSPSNKVTEKGKDVELRCDPISGHTALYWYRQSLGQGLEFLIYFQGNSAPDKSGLPSDRFSAERTGGSVSTLTIQRTQQEDSAVYLCASSSLGLNMNTEAFFGQGTRLTVV.

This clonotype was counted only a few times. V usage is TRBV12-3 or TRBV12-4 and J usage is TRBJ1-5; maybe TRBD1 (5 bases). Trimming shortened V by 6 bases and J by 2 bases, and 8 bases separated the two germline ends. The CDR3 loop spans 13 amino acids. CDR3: CASRATGNQPQHF. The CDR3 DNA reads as TGTGCCAGCAGGGCGACAGGCAATCAGCCCCAGCATTTT.

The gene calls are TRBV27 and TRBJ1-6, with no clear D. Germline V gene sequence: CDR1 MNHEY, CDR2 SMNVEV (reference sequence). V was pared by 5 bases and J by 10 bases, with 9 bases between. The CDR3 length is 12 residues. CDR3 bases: TGTGCCAGCAGTCCCCAAGGCTCACCCCTCCACTTT. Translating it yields CASSPQGSPLHF.

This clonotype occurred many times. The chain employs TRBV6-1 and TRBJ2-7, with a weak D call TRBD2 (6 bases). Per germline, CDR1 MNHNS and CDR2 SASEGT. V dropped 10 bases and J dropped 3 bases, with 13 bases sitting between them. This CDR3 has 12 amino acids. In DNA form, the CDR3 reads TGTGCCACCGGGACTCCTAACTACGAGCAGTACGTC. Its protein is CATGTPNYEQYV.

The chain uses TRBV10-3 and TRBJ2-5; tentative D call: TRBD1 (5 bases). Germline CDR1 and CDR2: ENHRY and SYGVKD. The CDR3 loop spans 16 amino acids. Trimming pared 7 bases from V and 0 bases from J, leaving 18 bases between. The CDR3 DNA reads TGTGCCATCAAGGGGCAGGATAAAGGGAACCAAGAGACCCAGTACTTC. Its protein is CAIKGQDKGNQETQYF.

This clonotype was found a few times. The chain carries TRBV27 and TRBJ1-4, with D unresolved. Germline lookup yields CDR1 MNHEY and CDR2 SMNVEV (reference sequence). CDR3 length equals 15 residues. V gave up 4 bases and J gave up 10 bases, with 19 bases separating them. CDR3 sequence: CASSSEQPKWGKLFF. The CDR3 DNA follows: TGTGCCAGCAGTTCAGAACAGCCCAAATGGGGAAAACTGTTTTTT.

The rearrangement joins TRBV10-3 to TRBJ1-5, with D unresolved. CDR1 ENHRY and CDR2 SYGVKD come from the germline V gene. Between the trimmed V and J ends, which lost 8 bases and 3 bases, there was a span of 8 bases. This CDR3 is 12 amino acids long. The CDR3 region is CAIGGNNQPQHF. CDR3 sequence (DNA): TGTGCCATCGGCGGCAACAATCAGCCCCAGCATTTT.

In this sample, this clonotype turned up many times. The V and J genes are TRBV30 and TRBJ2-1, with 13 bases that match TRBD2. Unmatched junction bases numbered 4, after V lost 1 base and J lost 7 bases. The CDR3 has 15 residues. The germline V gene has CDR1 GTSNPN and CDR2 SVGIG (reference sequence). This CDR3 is CAWSGTSGSSNEQFF. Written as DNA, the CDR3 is TGTGCCTGGAGTGGGACTAGCGGGAGCTCAAATGAGCAGTTCTTC.

In nucleotides, the CDR3 is TGTGCTCTATACCCAGCAGGCGGGCGGGTTGCGGATACGCAGTATTTT. Encoded protein: CALYPAGGRVADTQYF. This sequence joins TRBV28 and TRBJ2-3, with D possibly being TRBD2 (5 bases). CDR1 is MDHEN, CDR2 SYDVKM, per germline. The CDR3 has 16 amino acids.

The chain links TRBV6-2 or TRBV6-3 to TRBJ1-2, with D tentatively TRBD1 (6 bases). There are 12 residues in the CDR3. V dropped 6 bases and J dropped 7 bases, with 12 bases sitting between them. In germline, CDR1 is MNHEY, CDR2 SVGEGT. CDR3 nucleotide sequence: TGTGCCAGCAGGACAGGCGACTTTGGCTACACCTTC. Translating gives CASRTGDFGYTF.

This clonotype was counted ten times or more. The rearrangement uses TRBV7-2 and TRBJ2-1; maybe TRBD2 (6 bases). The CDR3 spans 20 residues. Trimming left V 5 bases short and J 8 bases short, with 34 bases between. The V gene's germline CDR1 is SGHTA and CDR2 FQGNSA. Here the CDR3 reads CASSPHALLRTGTWTDEQFF. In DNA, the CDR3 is TGTGCCAGCAGCCCTCACGCCTTATTGAGAACCGGGACTTGGACGGATGAGCAGTTCTTC.

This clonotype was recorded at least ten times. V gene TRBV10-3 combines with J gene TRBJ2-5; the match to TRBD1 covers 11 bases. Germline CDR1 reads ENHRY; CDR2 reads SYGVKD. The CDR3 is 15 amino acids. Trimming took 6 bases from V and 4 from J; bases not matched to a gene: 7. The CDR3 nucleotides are TGTGCCATCAGGGGGGACAGGGGGGAGAGAGAGACCCAGTACTTC. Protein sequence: CAIRGDRGERETQYF.

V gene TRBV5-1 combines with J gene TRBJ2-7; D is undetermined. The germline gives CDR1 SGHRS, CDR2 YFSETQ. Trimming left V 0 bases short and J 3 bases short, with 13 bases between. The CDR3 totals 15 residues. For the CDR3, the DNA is TGCGCCAGCAGCTTGGAACCAGTCTCTTACTACGAGCAGTACTTC. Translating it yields CASSLEPVSYYEQYF.

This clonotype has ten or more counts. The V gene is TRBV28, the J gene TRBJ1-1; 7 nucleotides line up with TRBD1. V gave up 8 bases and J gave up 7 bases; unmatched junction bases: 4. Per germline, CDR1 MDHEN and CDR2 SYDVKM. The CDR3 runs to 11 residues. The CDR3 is CASLGQDEAFF. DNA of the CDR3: TGTGCCAGCCTTGGACAGGATGAAGCTTTCTTT. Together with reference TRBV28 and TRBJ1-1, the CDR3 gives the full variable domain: DVKVTQSSRYLVKRTGEKVFLECVQDMDHENMFWYRQDPGLGLRLIYFSYDVKMKEKGDIPEGYSVSREKKERFSLILESASTNQTSMYLCASLGQDEAFFGQGTRLTVV.

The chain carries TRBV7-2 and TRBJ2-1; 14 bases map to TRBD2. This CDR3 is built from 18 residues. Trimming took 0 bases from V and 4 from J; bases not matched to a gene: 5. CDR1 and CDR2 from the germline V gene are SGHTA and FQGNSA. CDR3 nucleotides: TGTGCCAGCAGCTTAGCGGGAGGGACTAGCGGGGGTTACAATGAGCAGTTCTTC. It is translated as CASSLAGGTSGGYNEQFF.

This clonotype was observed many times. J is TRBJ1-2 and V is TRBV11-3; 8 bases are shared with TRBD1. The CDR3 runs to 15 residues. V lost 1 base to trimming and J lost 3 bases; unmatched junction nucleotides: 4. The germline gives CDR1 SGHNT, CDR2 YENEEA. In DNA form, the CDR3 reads TGTGCCAGCAGCTTAGGTCCAGGGGGCGACTATGGCTACACCTTC. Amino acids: CASSLGPGGDYGYTF.

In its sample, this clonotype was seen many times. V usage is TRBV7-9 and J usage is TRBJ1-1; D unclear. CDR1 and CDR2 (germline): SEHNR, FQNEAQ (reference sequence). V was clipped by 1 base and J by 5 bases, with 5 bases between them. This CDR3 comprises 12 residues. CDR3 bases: TGTGCCAGCAGCTTAGTTGTTACTGAAGCTTTCTTT. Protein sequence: CASSLVVTEAFF.

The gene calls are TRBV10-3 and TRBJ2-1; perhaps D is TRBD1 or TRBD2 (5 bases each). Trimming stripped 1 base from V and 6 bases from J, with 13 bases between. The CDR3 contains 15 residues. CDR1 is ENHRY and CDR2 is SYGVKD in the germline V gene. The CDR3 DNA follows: TGTGCCATCAGTGAGTACCGGGGCGTAACCAATGAGCAGTTCTTC. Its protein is CAISEYRGVTNEQFF.

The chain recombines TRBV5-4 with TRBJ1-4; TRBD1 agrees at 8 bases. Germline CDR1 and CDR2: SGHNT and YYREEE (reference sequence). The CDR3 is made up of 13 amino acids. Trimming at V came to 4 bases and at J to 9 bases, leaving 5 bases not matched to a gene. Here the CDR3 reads CASSRQGAQKLFF. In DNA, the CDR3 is TGTGCCAGCAGCCGTCAGGGGGCCCAAAAACTGTTTTTT.

The CDR3 DNA follows: TGTGCCAGTAGTATAGAGACAACAGGGTGGTATCAGCCCCAGCATTTT. Protein: CASSIETTGWYQPQHF. V is TRBV19 and J is TRBJ1-5, with a weak D call TRBD1 (6 bases). The ends were cut back, 0 bases at V and 5 bases at J, with 14 bases in the middle. Germline CDR1 reads LNHDA; CDR2 reads SQIVND (reference sequence). The CDR3 runs to 16 residues.

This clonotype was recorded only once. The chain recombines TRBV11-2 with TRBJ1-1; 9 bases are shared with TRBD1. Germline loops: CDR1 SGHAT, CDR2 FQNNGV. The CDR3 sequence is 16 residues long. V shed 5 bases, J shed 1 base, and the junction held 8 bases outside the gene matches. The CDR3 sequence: CASSPPGTGKNTEAFF. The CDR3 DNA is TGTGCCAGCAGCCCCCCCGGGACAGGGAAGAACACTGAAGCTTTCTTT.

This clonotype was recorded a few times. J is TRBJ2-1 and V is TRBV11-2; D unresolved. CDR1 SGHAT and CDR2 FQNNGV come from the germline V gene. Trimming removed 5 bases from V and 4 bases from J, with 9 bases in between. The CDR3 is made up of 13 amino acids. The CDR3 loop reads CASSMTGYNEQFF. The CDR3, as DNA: TGTGCCAGCAGCATGACTGGTTACAATGAGCAGTTCTTC.